This TCR beta chain was sequenced in a study of CD8+ T cells in alopecia areata. The sequencing template was cDNA reverse transcribed from extracted RNA. Data came from immunoSEQ multiplex PCR; TCRdb stores just in-frame clones and leaves some out. The table records 270,000 or so clones, 55% to 75% of them present only once. In regard to this clone: Its specificity is unknown.

The ends lost 3 bases at V and 8 bases at J; junction bases unmatched: 1. CDR1 is GTSNPN and CDR2 is SVGIG in the germline V gene (reference sequence). CDR3 length equals 11 residues. Treatment in this sample: oral pan-JAK inhibitor, 5-10 mg twice daily. The investigators collected lesional scalp punch biopsies and peripheral blood from alopecia areata patients. Study-level results: Across lesional scalp, and particularly alopecia totalis/universalis, clonality surpassed that of normal scalp. Against the mouse data, patients shared TCRs less clearly, possibly for HLA reasons.

V and J are TRBV30 and TRBJ1-1; 9 bases fit TRBD1. This sample comprised CD4+ T cells sorted from blood, obtained at week 24, from a patient treated with tofacitinib. The origin of this receptor is a human donor with alopecia areata. The CDR3, as DNA: TGTGCCTGGAGCGGGACAGGGGAAGCTTTCTTT. Amino acids: CAWSGTGEAFF.